In its sample, the clone carrying this TCR beta chain was seen many times. Its matching antigen is unknown. The sample's time point: pre-sensitization, week 0. Treatment specified: therapeutic diphenylcyclopropenone sensitization with weekly scalp DPC. Blood was drawn before each patch test was applied. The V segment lost 7 bases and the J segment 3 bases; nucleotides outside the gene matches: 10. This CDR3 is built from 16 residues. This entry is derived from a study of human T cells and chemical hapten exposure. Study overall: An area of 2 cm by 2 to 2.5 cm on upper inner arm skin received 2% DPC for sensitization. Whole-study findings and limits: In comparison with controls, expanded TCRs gave rise to a significantly larger number of large CDR3 similarity clusters.

Unique molecular identifiers were linked by the library to individual cDNA molecules. Via MiXCR, TCRdb re-called the RACE reads, giving one row per CDR3 protein. This sample has 300,000 to 450,000 distinct CDR3 sequences; more than 4.5% occur once, and the top ten carry just over 2.5%. The sequence was obtained from a woman aged 45-60 years with alopecia areata. Some clones in this sample may be carry-over from other donors' samples. The sequencing used whole blood, collected in connection with sensitization to the hapten diphenylcyclopropenone (DPC). The V call is TRBV12-3 or TRBV12-4, the J call TRBJ1-1, with 11 bases lining up with TRBD1. This chain's CDR3 is CASTFWTGGLDTEAFF. The CDR3 DNA is TGTGCCAGCACCTTCTGGACAGGGGGCTTGGACACTGAAGCTTTCTTT.